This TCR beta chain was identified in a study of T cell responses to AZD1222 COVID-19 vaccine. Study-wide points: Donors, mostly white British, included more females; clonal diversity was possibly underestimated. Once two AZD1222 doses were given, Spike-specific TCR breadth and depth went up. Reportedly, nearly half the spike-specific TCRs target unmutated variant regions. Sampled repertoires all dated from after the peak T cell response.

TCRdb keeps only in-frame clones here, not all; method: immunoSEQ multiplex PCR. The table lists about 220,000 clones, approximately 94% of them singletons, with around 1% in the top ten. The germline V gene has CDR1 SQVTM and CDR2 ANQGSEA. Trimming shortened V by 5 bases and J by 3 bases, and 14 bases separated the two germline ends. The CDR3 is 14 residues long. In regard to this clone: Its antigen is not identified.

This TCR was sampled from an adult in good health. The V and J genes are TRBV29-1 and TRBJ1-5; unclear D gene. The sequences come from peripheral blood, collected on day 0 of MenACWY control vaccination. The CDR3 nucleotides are TGCAGCGTTACGGAGGGCGGCTACAATCAGCCCCAGCATTTT. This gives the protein CSVTEGGYNQPQHF.